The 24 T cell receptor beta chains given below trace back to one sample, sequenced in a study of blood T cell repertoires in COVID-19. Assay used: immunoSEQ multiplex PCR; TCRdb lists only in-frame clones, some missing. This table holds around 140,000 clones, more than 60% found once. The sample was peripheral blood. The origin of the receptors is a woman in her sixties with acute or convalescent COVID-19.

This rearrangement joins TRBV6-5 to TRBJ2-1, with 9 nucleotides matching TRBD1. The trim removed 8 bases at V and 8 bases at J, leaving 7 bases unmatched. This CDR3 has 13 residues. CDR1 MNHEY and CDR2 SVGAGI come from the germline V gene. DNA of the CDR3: TGTGCCAGCGGGCGGGACAGGGTGTATGAGCAGTTCTTC. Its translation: CASGRDRVYEQFF.

DNA of the CDR3: TGCGCCAGCAGGCCGACCCCTAGCGGCCTATTCTACGAGCAGTACTTC. Its protein product is CASRPTPSGLFYEQYF. The V and J genes are TRBV5-1 and TRBJ2-7, with 7 bases that match TRBD2. V lost 5 bases to trimming and J lost 3 bases; unmatched junction nucleotides: 14. Germline lookup yields CDR1 SGHRS and CDR2 YFSETQ. CDR3 length: 16 amino acids. Full variable domain (outside the CDR3, taken from reference TRBV5-1 and TRBJ2-7): KAGVTQTPRYLIKTRGQQVTLSCSPISGHRSVSWYQQTPGQGLQFLFEYFSETQRNKGNFPGRFSGRQFSNSRSEMNVSTLELGDSALYLCASRPTPSGLFYEQYFGPGTRLTVT.

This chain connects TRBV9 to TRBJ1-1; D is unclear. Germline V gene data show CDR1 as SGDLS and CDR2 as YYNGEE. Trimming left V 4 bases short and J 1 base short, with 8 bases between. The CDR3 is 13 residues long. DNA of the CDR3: TGTGCCAGCAGCTTCAATTCGAACACTGAAGCTTTCTTT. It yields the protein CASSFNSNTEAFF.

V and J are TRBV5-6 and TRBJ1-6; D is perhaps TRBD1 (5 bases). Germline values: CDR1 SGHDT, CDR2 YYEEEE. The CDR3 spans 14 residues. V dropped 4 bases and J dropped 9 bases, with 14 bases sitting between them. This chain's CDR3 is CASSLRQGGSPLHF. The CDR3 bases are TGTGCCAGCAGCCTCCGGCAGGGCGGTTCACCCCTCCACTTT.

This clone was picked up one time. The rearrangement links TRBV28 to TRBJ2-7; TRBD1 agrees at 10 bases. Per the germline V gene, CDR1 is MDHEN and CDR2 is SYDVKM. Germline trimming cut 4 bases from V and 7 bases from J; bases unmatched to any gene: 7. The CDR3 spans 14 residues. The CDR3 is CASSYGTGVGEQYF. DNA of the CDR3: TGTGCCAGCAGTTACGGGACAGGGGTGGGGGAGCAGTACTTC.

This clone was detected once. CDR3 in DNA: TGTGCCTACTCCTTTGCTAACACAGATACGCAGTATTTT. This gives the protein CAYSFANTDTQYF. The genes are TRBV30 and TRBJ2-3; no clear D. The CDR3 contains 13 residues. From germline, CDR1 is GTSNPN and CDR2 SVGIG (reference sequence). V dropped 7 bases and J dropped 2 bases, with 13 bases sitting between them. Combining the CDR3 with reference TRBV30 and TRBJ2-3 gives the whole variable domain SQTIHQWPATLVQPVGSPLSLECTVEGTSNPNLYWYRQAAGRGLQLLFYSVGIGQISSEVPQNLSASRPQDRQFILSSKKLLLSDSGFYLCAYSFANTDTQYFGPGTRLTVL.

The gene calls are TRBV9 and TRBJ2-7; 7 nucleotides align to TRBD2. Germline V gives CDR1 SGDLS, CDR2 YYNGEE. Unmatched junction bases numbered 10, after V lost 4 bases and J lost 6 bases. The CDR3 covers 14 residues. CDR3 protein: CASSLSGGWSEQYF. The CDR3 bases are TGTGCCAGCAGCTTGTCGGGAGGATGGAGCGAGCAGTACTTC.

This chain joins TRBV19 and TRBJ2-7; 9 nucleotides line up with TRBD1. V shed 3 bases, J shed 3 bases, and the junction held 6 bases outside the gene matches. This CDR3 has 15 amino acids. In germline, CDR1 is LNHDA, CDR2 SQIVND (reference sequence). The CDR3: CASSIHGTGHYEQYF. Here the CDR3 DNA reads TGTGCCAGTAGTATCCACGGGACAGGGCACTACGAGCAGTACTTC. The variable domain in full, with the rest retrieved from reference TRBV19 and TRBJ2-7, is DGGITQSPKYLFRKEGQNVTLSCEQNLNHDAMYWYRQDPGQGLRLIYYSQIVNDFQKGDIAEGYSVSREKKESFPLTVTSAQKNPTAFYLCASSIHGTGHYEQYFGPGTRLTVT.

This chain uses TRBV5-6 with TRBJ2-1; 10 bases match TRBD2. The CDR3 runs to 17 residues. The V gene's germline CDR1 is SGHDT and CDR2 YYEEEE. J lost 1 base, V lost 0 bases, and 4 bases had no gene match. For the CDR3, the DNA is TGTGCCAGCAGCTTGGGAATACTAGCGGGGTCCTACAATGAGCAGTTCTTC. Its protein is CASSLGILAGSYNEQFF.

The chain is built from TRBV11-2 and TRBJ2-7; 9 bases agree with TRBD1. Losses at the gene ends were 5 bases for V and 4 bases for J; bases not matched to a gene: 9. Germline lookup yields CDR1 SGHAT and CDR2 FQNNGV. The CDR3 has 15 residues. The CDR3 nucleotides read TGTGCCAGCAGCCAATCCGGGACAGGGTTATACGAGCAGTACTTC. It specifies CASSQSGTGLYEQYF. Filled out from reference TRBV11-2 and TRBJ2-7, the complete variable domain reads EAGVAQSPRYKIIEKRQSVAFWCNPISGHATLYWYQQILGQGPKLLIQFQNNGVVDDSQLPKDRFSAERLKGVDSTLKIQPAKLEDSAVYLCASSQSGTGLYEQYFGPGTRLTVT.

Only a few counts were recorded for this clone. The CDR3 nucleotides are TGTGCCAGCAGCATGACAGGGGCCAACGTCCTGACTTTC. This gives the protein CASSMTGANVLTF. The chain uses TRBV12-3 or TRBV12-4 and TRBJ2-6; D unclear. V shed 6 bases and J shed 4 bases, with 7 bases lying between them. The CDR3 length is 13 residues.

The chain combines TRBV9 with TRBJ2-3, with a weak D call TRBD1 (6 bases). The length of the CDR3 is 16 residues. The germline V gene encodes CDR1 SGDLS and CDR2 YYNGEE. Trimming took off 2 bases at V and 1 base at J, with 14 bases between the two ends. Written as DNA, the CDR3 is TGTGCCAGCAGCGTTGGACAGCCCTGGGGCACAGATACGCAGTATTTT. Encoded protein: CASSVGQPWGTDTQYF.

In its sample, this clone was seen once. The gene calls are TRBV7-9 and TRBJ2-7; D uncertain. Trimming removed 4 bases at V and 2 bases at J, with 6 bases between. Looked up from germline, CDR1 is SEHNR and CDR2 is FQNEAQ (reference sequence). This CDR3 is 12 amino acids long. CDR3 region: CASSSRTYEQYF. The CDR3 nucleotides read TGTGCCAGCAGCTCGAGGACCTACGAGCAGTACTTC.

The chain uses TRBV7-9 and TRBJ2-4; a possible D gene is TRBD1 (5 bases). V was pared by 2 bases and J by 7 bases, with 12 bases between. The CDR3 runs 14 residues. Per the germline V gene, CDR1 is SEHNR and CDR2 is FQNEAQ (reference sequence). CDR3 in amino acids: CASSLLGAWNIQYF. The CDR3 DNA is TGTGCCAGCAGCTTACTAGGGGCTTGGAACATTCAGTACTTC.

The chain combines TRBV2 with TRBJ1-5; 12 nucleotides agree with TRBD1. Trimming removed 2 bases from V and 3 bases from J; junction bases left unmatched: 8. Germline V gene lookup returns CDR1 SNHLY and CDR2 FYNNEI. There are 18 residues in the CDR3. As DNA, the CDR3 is TGTGCCAGCAGTGAATGGGAGGGACAGGGGGCCCTCAATCAGCCCCAGCATTTT. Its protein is CASSEWEGQGALNQPQHF.

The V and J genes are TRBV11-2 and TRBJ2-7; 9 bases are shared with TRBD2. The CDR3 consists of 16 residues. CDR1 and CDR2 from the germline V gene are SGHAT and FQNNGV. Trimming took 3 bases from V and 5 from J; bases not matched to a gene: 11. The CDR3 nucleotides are TGTGCCAGCAGCTTCCTCCCAGCGGGAGGATCGCACGAGCAGTACTTC. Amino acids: CASSFLPAGGSHEQYF.

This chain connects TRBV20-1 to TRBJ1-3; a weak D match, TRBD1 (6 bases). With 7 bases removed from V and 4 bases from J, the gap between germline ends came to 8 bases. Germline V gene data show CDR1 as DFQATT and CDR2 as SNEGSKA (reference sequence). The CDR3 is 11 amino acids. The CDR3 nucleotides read TGCAGTGGAAGGGGGGGAAACACCATATATTTT. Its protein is CSGRGGNTIYF.

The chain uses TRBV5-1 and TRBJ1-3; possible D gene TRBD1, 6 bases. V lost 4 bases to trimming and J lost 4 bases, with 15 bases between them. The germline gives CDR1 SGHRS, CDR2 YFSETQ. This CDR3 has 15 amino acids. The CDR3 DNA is TGCGCCAGCAGCCTACAGGGATCGGACGGAAACACCATATATTTT. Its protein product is CASSLQGSDGNTIYF. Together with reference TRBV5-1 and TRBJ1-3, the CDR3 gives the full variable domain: KAGVTQTPRYLIKTRGQQVTLSCSPISGHRSVSWYQQTPGQGLQFLFEYFSETQRNKGNFPGRFSGRQFSNSRSEMNVSTLELGDSALYLCASSLQGSDGNTIYFGEGSWLTVV.

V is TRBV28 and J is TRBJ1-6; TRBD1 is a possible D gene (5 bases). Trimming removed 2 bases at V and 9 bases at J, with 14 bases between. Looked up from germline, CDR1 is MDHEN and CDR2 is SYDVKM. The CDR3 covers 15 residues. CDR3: CASSLSQGFSSPLHF. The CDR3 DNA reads TGTGCCAGCAGTTTAAGTCAGGGTTTTTCTTCACCCCTCCACTTT.

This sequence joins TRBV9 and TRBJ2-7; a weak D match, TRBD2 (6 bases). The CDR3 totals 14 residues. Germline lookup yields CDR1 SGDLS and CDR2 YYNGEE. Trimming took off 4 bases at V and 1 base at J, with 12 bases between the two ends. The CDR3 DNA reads TGTGCCAGCAGCTTGGGGGGAGAATCCTACGAGCAGTACTTC. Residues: CASSLGGESYEQYF.

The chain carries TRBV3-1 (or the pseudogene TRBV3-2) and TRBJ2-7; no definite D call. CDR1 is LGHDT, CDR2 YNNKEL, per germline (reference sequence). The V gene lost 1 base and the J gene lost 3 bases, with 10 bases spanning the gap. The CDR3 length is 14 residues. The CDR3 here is CASSQVYGSYEQYF. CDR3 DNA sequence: TGTGCCAGCAGCCAAGTCTACGGTAGCTACGAGCAGTACTTC.

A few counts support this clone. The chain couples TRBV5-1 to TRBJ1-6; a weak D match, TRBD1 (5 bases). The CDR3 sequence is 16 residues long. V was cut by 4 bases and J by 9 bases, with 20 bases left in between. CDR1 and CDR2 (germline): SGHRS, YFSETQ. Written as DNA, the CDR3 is TGCGCCAGCAGCCACGGCATCTCAGGGATGCGTTCACCCCTCCACTTT. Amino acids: CASSHGISGMRSPLHF.

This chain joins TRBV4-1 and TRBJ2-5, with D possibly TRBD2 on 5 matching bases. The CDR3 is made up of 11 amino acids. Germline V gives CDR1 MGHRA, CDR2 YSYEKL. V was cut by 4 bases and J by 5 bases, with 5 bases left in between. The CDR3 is CASSRGETQYF. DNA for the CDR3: TGCGCCAGCAGCCGAGGGGAGACCCAGTACTTC.

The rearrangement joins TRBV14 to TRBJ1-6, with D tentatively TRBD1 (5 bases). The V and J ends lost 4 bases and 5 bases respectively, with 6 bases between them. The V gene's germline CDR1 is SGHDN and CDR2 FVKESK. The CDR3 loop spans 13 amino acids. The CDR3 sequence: CASSPGNNSPLHF. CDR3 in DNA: TGTGCCAGCAGCCCAGGGAATAATTCACCCCTCCACTTT. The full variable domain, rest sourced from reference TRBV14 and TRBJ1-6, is EAGVTQFPSHSVIEKGQTVTLRCDPISGHDNLYWYRRVMGKEIKFLLHFVKESKQDESGMPNNRFLAERTGGTYSTLKVQPAELEDSGVYFCASSPGNNSPLHFGNGTRLTVT.